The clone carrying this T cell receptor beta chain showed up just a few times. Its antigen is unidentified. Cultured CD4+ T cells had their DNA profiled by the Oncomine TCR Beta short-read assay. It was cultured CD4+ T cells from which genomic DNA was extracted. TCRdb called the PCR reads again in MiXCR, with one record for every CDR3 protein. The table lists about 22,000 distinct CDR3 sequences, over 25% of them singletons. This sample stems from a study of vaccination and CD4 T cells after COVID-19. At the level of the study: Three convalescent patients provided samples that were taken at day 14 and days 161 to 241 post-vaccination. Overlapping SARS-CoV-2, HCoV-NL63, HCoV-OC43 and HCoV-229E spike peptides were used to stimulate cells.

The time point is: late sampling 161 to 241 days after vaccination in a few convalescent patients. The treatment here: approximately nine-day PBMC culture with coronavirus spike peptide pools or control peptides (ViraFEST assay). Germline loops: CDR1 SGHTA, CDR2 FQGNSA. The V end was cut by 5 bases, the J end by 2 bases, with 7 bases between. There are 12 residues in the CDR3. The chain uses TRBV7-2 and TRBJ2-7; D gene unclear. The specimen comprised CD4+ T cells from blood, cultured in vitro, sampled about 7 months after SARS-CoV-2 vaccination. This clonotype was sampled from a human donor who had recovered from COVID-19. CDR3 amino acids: CASSPSAYEQYF. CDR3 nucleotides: TGTGCCAGCAGCCCCTCGGCCTACGAGCAGTACTTC.